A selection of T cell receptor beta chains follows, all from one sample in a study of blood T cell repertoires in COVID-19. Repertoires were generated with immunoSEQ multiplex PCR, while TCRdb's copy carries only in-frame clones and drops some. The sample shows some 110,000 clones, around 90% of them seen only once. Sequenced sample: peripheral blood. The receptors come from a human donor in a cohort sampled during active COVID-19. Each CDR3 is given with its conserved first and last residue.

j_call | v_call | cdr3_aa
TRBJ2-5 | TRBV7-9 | CASSLGRVETQYF
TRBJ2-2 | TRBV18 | CASLWNTGELFF
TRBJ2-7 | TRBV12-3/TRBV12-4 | CASSLYSSYEQYF
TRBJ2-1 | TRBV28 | CASSESSARGDEQFF
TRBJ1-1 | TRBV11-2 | CASSLGRVAKSYTEAFF
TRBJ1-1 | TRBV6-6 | CASSAMNTRNTEAFF
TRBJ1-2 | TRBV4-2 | CASSPLSGGSNYGYTF
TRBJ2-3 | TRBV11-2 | CASSLVGGTTDTQYF
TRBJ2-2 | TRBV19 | CASSAPSGRTGELFF
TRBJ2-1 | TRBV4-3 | CASSQLSGRFGGEQFF
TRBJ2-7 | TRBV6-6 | CASSYNNNGEQYF
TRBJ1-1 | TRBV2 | CASSGDRGMYTEAFF
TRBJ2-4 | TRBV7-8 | CASSLALQRHSIAKNIQYF
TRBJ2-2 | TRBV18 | CASSHRRGTNTGELFF
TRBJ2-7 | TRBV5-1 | CASSLGGTADYEQYF
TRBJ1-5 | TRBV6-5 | CASGVRTVDQPQHF
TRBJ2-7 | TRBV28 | CASSWNRDRVSYEQYF
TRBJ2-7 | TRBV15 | CATSTRDSVYEQYF
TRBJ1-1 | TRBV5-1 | CASSLLGQGGNTEAFF
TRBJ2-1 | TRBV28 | CASILQGNDNEQFF
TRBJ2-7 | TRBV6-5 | CASSYSSGSYEQYF
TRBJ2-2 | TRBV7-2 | CASMLAGGYTGELFF
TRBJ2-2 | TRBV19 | CASSGGTSGTGELFF
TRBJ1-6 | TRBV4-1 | CASSLVFPTRSYNSPLHF
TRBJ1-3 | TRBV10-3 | CAISESEPLSGNTIYF
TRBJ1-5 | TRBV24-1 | CATSQGNNQPQHF
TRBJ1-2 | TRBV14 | CASSQDVGLGYTF
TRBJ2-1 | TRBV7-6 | CASSLAGLDSYNEQFF
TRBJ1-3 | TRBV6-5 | CASSYSGGLDGNTIYF
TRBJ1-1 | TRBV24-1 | CATAGGDTEAFF
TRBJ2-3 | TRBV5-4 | CASSLGGGRTDTQYF
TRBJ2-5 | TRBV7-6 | CASSSTGVQETQYF
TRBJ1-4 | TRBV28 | CASSLLTGGHEKLFF